This entry describes one T cell receptor beta chain. Trimming took 0 bases from V and 5 from J, leaving 12 bases between them. This CDR3 comprises 15 residues. Germline lookup yields CDR1 MNHEY and CDR2 SMNVEV (reference sequence). This sample was taken from a study of T cell changes during pregnancy in multiple sclerosis. Libraries were prepared by immunoSEQ multiplex PCR; TCRdb keeps only in-frame clonotypes and omits some of them. The sample lists fewer than 90,000 clones; 85% to 95% were seen once. The sequencing here drew on peripheral blood, taken in the first trimester of pregnancy. This clonotype was obtained from a female donor with multiple sclerosis, enrolled in a pregnancy study. This chain connects TRBV27 to TRBJ2-3; D is possibly TRBD1 (6 bases). CDR3 protein: CASSLSYRVRDTQYF. The CDR3 nucleotides are TGTGCCAGCAGTTTATCTTACAGGGTTAGAGATACGCAGTATTTT.